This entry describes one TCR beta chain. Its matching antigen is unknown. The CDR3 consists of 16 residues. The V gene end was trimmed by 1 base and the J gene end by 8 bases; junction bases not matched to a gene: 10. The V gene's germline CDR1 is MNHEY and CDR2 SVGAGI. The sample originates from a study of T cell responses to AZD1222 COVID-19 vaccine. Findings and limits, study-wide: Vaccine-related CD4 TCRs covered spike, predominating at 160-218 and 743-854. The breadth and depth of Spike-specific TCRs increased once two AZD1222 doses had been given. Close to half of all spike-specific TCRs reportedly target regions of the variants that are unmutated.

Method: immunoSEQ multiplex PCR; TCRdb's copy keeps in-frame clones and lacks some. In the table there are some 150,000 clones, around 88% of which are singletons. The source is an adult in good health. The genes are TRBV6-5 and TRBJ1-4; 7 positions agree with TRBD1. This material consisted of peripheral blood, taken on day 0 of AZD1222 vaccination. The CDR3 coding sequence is TGTGCCAGCAGTTACTGGGCGGCACAGGGGAAAGAAAAACTGTTTTTT. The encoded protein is CASSYWAAQGKEKLFF.